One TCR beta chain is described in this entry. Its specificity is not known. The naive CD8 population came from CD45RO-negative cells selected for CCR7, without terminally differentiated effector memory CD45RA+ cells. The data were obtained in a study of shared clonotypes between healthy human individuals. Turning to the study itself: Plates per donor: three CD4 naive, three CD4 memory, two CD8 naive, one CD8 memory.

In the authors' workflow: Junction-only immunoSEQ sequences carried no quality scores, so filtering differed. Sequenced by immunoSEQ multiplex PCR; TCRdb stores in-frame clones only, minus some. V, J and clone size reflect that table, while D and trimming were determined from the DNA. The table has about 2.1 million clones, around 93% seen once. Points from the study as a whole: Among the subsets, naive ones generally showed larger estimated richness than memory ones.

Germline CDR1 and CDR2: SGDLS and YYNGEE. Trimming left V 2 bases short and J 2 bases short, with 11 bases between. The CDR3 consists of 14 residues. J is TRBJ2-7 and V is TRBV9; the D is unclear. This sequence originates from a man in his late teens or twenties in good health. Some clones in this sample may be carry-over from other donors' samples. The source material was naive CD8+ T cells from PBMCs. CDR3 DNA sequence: TGTGCCAGCAGCGTGACATATCCAGCCTACGAGCAGTACTTC. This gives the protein CASSVTYPAYEQYF.